The 3 T cell receptor beta chains listed next were all sequenced from one sample in a study of OX40 agonist ivuxolimab in advanced cancers. Assay used: immunoSEQ multiplex PCR; TCRdb lists only in-frame clones, some missing. The table includes fewer than 85,000 clones, 90% to 95% detected once. Sequences were derived from CD4+ or CD8+ T cells sorted from blood, sampled in a trial of the OX40 agonist ivuxolimab. The receptor source for this set is an adult with an advanced solid tumor such as melanoma, head and neck, liver or kidney cancer.

The J gene is TRBJ2-5, the V gene TRBV7-9; 8 bases are a match to TRBD2. Trimming cost V 3 bases and J 4 bases; bases outside gene matches: 16. The CDR3 covers 18 residues. Germline V gene lookup returns CDR1 SEHNR and CDR2 FQNEAQ (reference sequence). This CDR3 is CASSFMAGGGAAGETQYF. DNA for the CDR3: TGTGCCAGCAGCTTCATGGCGGGGGGCGGGGCCGCAGGAGAGACCCAGTACTTC.

The chain carries TRBV11-3 and TRBJ2-3; D is possibly TRBD1 or TRBD2 (5 bases each). V shed 5 bases and J shed 2 bases, with 11 bases lying between them. The CDR3 has 14 residues. Looked up from germline, CDR1 is SGHNT and CDR2 is YENEEA. This CDR3 reads CASSLGETTDTQYF. The CDR3 DNA follows: TGTGCCAGCAGCCTAGGGGAGACCACAGATACGCAGTATTTT. Looking up the rest from reference TRBV11-3 and TRBJ2-3 gives the full variable domain: EAGVVQSPRYKIIEKKQPVAFWCNPISGHNTLYWYLQNLGQGPELLIRYENEEAVDDSQLPKDRFSAERLKGVDSTLKIQPAELGDSAVYLCASSLGETTDTQYFGPGTRLTVL.

V is TRBV10-3 and J is TRBJ2-7; tentative D call: TRBD2 (6 bases). V shed 6 bases and J shed 3 bases, with 12 bases lying between them. CDR3 length equals 13 residues. CDR1 is ENHRY, CDR2 SYGVKD, per germline. The chain's CDR3 is CAISAGPHYEQYF. The DNA for the CDR3 is TGTGCCATCAGCGCGGGACCCCACTACGAGCAGTACTTC.